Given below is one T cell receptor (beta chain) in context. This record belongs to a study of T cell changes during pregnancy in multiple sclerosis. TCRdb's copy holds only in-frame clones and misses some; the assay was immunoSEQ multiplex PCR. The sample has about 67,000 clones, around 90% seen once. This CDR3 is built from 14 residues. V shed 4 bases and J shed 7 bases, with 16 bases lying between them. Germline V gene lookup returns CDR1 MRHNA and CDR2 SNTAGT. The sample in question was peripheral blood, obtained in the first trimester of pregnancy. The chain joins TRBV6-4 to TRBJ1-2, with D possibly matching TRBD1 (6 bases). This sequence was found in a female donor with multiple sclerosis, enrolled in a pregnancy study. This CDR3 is CASSGLAGASGYTF. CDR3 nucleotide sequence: TGTGCCAGCAGTGGACTTGCAGGGGCCTCTGGCTACACCTTC.